The entry below describes one TCR beta chain. Sequencing used immunoSEQ multiplex PCR; TCRdb keeps in-frame clones, though not all of them. Of tens of thousands of clones detected, 92% appear once; the ten largest clones hold roughly 0.2%. This sample was included in a study of T cell changes during pregnancy in multiple sclerosis. V gave up 4 bases and J gave up 8 bases; unmatched junction bases: 4. Germline V gene sequence: CDR1 SGHRS, CDR2 YFSETQ. There are 13 residues in the CDR3. This TCR was recovered from a female donor with multiple sclerosis, enrolled in a pregnancy study. The rearrangement joins TRBV5-1 to TRBJ1-2, with 11 bases aligning to TRBD1. Sequencing was performed on CD4+ T cells from peripheral blood mononuclear cells, taken in the second trimester of pregnancy. Here the CDR3 reads CASSQGQGDGYTF. The CDR3 coding sequence is TGCGCCAGCAGCCAGGGACAGGGGGACGGCTACACCTTC.